A selection of T cell receptor beta chains follows, all from one sample in a study of graft-versus-host responses after intestinal transplantation. Their antigen targets remain unknown. This table comes from immunoSEQ multiplex PCR, and its TCRdb copy is limited to in-frame clones, with some not included. Here the sample spans fewer than 95,000 clones, 80% to 95% being singletons. Sequencing was performed on unstimulated CD8+ T cells sorted from spleen or lymph node cells, taken before intestinal transplant. The receptors were gathered from a human donor who received an intestinal transplant. Each CDR3 is given with its conserved first and last residue. D genes are given only for firm matches. Expanded clones get a size class; other rows say once, few or many, or leave the size out.

D gene	clone size	V gene	J gene	CDR3 protein	CDR3 DNA
NA	NA	TRBV4-1	TRBJ2-4	CASSQYQGPKNIQYF	TGCGCCAGCAGCCAATACCAGGGCCCCAAAAACATTCAGTACTTC
NA	NA	TRBV9	TRBJ2-1	CASSETNNQGEQFF	TGTGCCAGCAGCGAGACCAATAATCAGGGGGAGCAGTTCTTC
NA	NA	TRBV4-3	TRBJ1-5	CASSQDRYQPQHF	TGCGCCAGCAGCCAAGACAGGTATCAGCCCCAGCATTTT
TRBD1	NA	TRBV27	TRBJ2-7	CASSLSGGALAYEQYF	TGTGCCAGCAGTTTATCAGGGGGCGCACTAGCCTACGAGCAGTACTTC
TRBD1	once	TRBV19	TRBJ2-7	CASSPRDRGPYEQYF	TGTGCCAGTAGTCCGCGGGACAGGGGACCCTACGAGCAGTACTTC
NA	NA	TRBV7-6	TRBJ1-1	CASSLEAGIVTEAFF	TGTGCCAGCAGCTTAGAGGCAGGGATCGTCACTGAAGCTTTCTTT
TRBD2	NA	TRBV27	TRBJ2-1	CASSLGTSGYNEQFF	TGTGCCAGCAGTTTGGGGACTAGCGGGTACAATGAGCAGTTCTTC
TRBD1	NA	TRBV9	TRBJ2-7	CASSGPGQGPNYEQYF	TGTGCCAGCAGCGGTCCCGGACAGGGACCTAACTACGAGCAGTACTTC
TRBD2	NA	TRBV7-3	TRBJ2-5	CASSLYGGADQETQYF	TGTGCCAGCAGCTTATACGGGGGGGCCGACCAAGAGACCCAGTACTTC
NA	once	TRBV19	TRBJ1-2	CASSNEYYGYTF	TGTGCCAGTAGTAACGAGTACTATGGCTACACCTTC
NA	NA	TRBV29-1	TRBJ2-7	CSVETGDTYEQYF	TGCAGCGTTGAAACCGGGGATACCTACGAGCAGTACTTC
TRBD1	once	TRBV5-1	TRBJ1-2	CASSLEGPTGGASAGYTF	TGCGCCAGCAGCTTGGAGGGCCCAACAGGGGGCGCGTCCGCTGGCTACACCTTC
NA	few	TRBV7-9	TRBJ1-3	CASSLVQGGTGNTIYF	TGTGCCAGCAGCTTAGTCCAGGGAGGTACTGGAAACACCATATATTTT
TRBD1	NA	TRBV30	TRBJ2-7	CAWRAAWSGGSDEQYF	TGTGCCTGGAGGGCCGCCTGGTCAGGGGGCAGCGACGAGCAGTACTTC
NA	NA	TRBV5-6	TRBJ1-1	CASSWATPGRTEAFF	TGTGCCAGCAGCTGGGCGACGCCAGGGCGCACTGAAGCTTTCTTT
TRBD1	NA	TRBV29-1	TRBJ2-7	CSGQGAGYEQYF	TGCAGCGGACAGGGAGCAGGCTACGAGCAGTACTTC
TRBD2	NA	TRBV4-3	TRBJ2-3	CASSQELAGGTDTQYF	TGCGCCAGCAGCCAAGAACTAGCGGGGGGCACAGATACGCAGTATTTT
NA	NA	TRBV30	TRBJ2-7	CAWSQEGAYYEQYF	TGTGCCTGGAGTCAAGAAGGGGCTTACTACGAGCAGTACTTC
TRBD1	NA	TRBV28	TRBJ2-1	CASSSEKKTGLSSYNEQFF	TGTGCCAGCAGTTCGGAAAAAAAGACAGGGCTCAGCTCCTACAATGAGCAGTTCTTC
NA	NA	TRBV11-1	TRBJ2-1	CASSLSGAYNEQFF	TGTGCCAGCAGCTTAAGTGGGGCGTACAATGAGCAGTTCTTC
NA	NA	TRBV19	TRBJ2-7	CASSLGPSLEQYF	TGTGCCAGTAGTCTCGGACCTAGCCTCGAGCAGTACTTC